These 6 T cell receptor beta chains were all obtained from the same sample, sequenced in a study of CD8 T cells in ankylosing spondylitis. One entry per CDR3 protein, called by TCRdb with MiXCR from the 5' RACE reads. Of roughly 180,000 distinct CDR3 sequences in the sample, about 13% are singletons; the top ten hold approximately 15%. The sample taken for sequencing was blood, either unsorted or a sorted T cell fraction (not recorded which). The receptors originated from a male donor with ankylosing spondylitis or in good health (not recorded which).

This clonotype appeared a few times. The chain links TRBV5-6 to TRBJ2-7; D possibly corresponds to TRBD2 (5 bases). Germline loops: CDR1 SGHDT, CDR2 YYEEEE. The germline V and J ends were trimmed by 3 bases and 4 bases, with 11 bases remaining between them. This CDR3 spans 13 amino acids. CDR3 sequence (DNA): TGTGCCAGCAGCTCCGGGAATATTTACGAGCAGTACTTC. Encoded protein: CASSSGNIYEQYF.

Only a few counts were recorded for this clonotype. V is TRBV20-1 and J is TRBJ2-3, with 15 positions matching TRBD2. This CDR3 has 18 residues. Germline CDR1 reads DFQATT; CDR2 reads SNEGSKA (reference sequence). J was trimmed by 1 base and V by 1 base; bases with no gene match: 6. The CDR3 nucleotides are TGCAGTGCTAGAGGTTGGACTAGCGGGAGGGCCGGCACAGATACGCAGTATTTT. Encoded protein: CSARGWTSGRAGTDTQYF.

In the case of this clonotype: One base away lies a much larger clone, so this may be a sequencing read error. The rearrangement uses TRBV29-1 and TRBJ2-1; no firm D call. Germline V gives CDR1 SQVTM, CDR2 ANQGSEA. With 6 bases removed from V and 5 bases from J, the gap between germline ends came to 11 bases. This CDR3 region has 12 residues. DNA of the CDR3: TGCAGCGTGTCTTGGGGTCACAATGAGCAGTTCTTC. It encodes CSVSWGHNEQFF.

This clonotype was recorded at least ten times. This chain links TRBV10-3 with TRBJ1-1, with 8 bases identical to TRBD1. The CDR3 totals 15 residues. The junction had 5 bases not matched to a gene; V was cut back by 4 bases and J by 1 base. CDR1 ENHRY and CDR2 SYGVKD come from the germline V gene. CDR3 sequence (DNA): TGTGCCATCAGTGCCAGGGGGCTCGGGAACACTGAAGCTTTCTTT. Translating it yields CAISARGLGNTEAFF.

This clonotype occurred a few times. In DNA form, the CDR3 reads TGTGCCAGCAGCTCTAGGGCAGATACGCAGTATTTT. Protein sequence: CASSSRADTQYF. The rearrangement joins TRBV7-6 to TRBJ2-3; D not resolved. From germline, CDR1 is SGHVS and CDR2 FNYEAQ. CDR3 size: 12 residues. The V end was cut by 4 bases, the J end by 4 bases, with 6 bases between.

A few counts support this clonotype. The chain couples TRBV7-9 to TRBJ2-7, with no clear D. The CDR3 is 12 amino acids. Germline V gene sequence: CDR1 SEHNR, CDR2 FQNEAQ (reference sequence). Between the trimmed V and J ends, which lost 4 bases and 6 bases, there was a span of 10 bases. The CDR3 DNA follows: TGTGCCAGCAGCTCCTCCGGGCCCGAGCAGTACTTC. Translating it yields CASSSSGPEQYF.